This T cell receptor beta chain was captured by sequencing in a study of blood T cell repertoires in COVID-19. Overall study: PBMCs, B-cell-depleted T cells, or T cells were the source of the cDNA or gDNA that made up the material.

V shed 7 bases and J 2 bases; nucleotides not matched to a gene: 5. CDR1 SGHAT and CDR2 FQNNGV come from the germline V gene. The CDR3 is made up of 14 amino acids. The repertoire was sequenced with immunoSEQ multiplex PCR; TCRdb's copy has only in-frame clones and lacks some. Among about 160,000 clones listed, around four fifths were seen once. The gene calls are TRBV11-2 and TRBJ2-1; 7 positions agree with TRBD2. This clonotype was sampled from a man in his 70s with acute or convalescent COVID-19. Sequencing was performed on peripheral blood. In DNA form, the CDR3 reads TGTGCCAGCACCCGTAGCGGGCCCTACAATGAGCAGTTCTTC. It codes for CASTRSGPYNEQFF.